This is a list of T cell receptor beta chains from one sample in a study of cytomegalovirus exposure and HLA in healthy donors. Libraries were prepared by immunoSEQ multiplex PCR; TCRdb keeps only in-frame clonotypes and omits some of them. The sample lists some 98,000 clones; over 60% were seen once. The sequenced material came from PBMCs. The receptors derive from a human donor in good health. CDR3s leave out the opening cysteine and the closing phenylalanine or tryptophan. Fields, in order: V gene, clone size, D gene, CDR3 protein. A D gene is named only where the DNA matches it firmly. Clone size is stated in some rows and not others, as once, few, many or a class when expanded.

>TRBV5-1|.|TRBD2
ASSSGLAGGGVQY
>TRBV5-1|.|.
ASRMLATETQY
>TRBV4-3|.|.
ASSPGQYTGELF
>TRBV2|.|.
ASSVYNEQF
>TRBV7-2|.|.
ASSYLSGELF
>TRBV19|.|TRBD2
ASTIGLAGAEEQF
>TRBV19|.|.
ASSTKGQWGDLGTEAF
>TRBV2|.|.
ASSNRGQRSGNTIY
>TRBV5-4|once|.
ASSSGVRGSSGANVLT
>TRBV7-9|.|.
ASSLPGAAYGYT
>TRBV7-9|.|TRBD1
ASSLLTGDQD
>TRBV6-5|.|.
ASTGTSGLIGELF
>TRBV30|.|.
AWRPGVRETQY
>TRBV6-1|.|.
ASSEAERANQPQH
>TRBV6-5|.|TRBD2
ASSWTSGRTSYEQY
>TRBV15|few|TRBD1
ATSRAGNRGSQPQH
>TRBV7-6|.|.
ASSLALGGERY
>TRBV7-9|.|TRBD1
ASSLARQGETQY
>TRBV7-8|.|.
ASSLDQADYGYT
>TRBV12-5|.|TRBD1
ASGLGGQVGETQY
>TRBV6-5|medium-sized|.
ASEGNTEAF
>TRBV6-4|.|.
ASSDSGASGY